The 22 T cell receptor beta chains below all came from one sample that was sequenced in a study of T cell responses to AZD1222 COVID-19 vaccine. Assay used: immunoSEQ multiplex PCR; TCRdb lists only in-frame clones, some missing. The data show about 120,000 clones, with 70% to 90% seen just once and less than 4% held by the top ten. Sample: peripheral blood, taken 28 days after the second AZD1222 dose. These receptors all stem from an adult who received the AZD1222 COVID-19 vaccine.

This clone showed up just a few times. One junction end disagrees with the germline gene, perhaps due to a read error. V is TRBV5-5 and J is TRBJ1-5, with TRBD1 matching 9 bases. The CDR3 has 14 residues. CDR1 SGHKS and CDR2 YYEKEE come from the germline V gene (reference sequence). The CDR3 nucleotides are TGTGCCAGCAGTTTGGACAGGGGAGGACAGCCCCAGCATTTT. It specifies CASSLDRGGQPQHF.

CDR3 nucleotide sequence: TGCGCCAGTAGGGACAGGGGGTCTAACTATGGCTACACCTTC. Translation: CASRDRGSNYGYTF. The chain couples TRBV4-3 to TRBJ1-2; TRBD1 agrees at 11 bases. Looked up from germline, CDR1 is LGHNA and CDR2 is YSLEER. V dropped 9 bases and J dropped 0; count of bases not matched to a gene: 3. The CDR3 consists of 14 residues.

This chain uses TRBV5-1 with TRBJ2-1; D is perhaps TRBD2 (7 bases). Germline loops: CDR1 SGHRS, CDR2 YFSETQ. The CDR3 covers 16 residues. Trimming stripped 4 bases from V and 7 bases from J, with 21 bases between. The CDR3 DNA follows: TGCGCCAGCAGCACCCAGGGGCGGGAGTATACAAATGAGCAGTTCTTC. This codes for CASSTQGREYTNEQFF.

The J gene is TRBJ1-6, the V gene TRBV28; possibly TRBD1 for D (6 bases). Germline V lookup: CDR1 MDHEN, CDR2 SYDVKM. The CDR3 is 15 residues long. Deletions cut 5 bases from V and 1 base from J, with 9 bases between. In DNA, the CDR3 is TGTGCCAGCAGTCTAAGGGGGTCCTATAATTCACCCCTCCACTTT. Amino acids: CASSLRGSYNSPLHF. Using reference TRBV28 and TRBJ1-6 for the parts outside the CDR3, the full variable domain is DVKVTQSSRYLVKRTGEKVFLECVQDMDHENMFWYRQDPGLGLRLIYFSYDVKMKEKGDIPEGYSVSREKKERFSLILESASTNQTSMYLCASSLRGSYNSPLHFGNGTRLTVT.

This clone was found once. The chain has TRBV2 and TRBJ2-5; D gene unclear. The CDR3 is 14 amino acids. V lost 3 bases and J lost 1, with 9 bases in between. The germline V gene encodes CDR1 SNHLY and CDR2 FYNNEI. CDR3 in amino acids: CASSESQPQETQYF. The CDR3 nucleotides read TGTGCCAGCAGTGAGTCACAACCCCAAGAGACCCAGTACTTC.

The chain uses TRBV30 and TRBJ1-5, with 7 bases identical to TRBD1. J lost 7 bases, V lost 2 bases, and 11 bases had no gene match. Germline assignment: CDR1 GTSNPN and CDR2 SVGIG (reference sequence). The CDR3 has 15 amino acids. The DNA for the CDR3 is TGTGCCTGGAGTTTATCCGACAGGGTCAACCAGCCCCAGCATTTT. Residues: CAWSLSDRVNQPQHF.

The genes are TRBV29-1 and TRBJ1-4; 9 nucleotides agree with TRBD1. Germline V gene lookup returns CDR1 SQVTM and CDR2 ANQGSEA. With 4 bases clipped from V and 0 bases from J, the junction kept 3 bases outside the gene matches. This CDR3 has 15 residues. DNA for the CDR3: TGCAGCGTTGGGAACAGGGGGCCAACTAATGAAAAACTGTTTTTT. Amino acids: CSVGNRGPTNEKLFF.

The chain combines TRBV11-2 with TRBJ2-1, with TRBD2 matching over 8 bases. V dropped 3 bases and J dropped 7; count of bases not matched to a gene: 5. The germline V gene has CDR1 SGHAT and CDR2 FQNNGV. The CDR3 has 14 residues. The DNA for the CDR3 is TGTGCCAGCAGCTTGCCGTCTAGCGGGAATGAGCAGTTCTTC. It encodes CASSLPSSGNEQFF. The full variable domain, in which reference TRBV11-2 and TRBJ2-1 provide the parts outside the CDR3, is EAGVAQSPRYKIIEKRQSVAFWCNPISGHATLYWYQQILGQGPKLLIQFQNNGVVDDSQLPKDRFSAERLKGVDSTLKIQPAKLEDSAVYLCASSLPSSGNEQFFGPGTRLTVL.

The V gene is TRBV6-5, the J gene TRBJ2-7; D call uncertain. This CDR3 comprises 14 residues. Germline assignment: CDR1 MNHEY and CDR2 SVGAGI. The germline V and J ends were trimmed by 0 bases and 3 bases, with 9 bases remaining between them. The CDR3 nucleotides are TGTGCCAGCAGTTACTCCGGCCGGTTCTACGAGCAGTACTTC. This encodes CASSYSGRFYEQYF.

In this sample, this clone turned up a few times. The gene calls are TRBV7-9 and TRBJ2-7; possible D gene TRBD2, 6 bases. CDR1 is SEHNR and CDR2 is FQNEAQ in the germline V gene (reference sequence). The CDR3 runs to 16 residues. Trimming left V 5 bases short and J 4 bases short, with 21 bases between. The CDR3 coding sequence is TGTGCCAGCAGCCTAGAGGGATGGCGCGGGACGTACGAGCAGTACTTC. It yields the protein CASSLEGWRGTYEQYF.

CDR3 DNA sequence: TGTGCCAGCAGTTTGTCATTCTACGAGCAGTACTTC. Translating gives CASSLSFYEQYF. The chain couples TRBV28 to TRBJ2-7; D is uncertain. The germline V and J ends were trimmed by 3 bases and 3 bases, with 6 bases remaining between them. CDR3 length equals 12 residues. Germline V lookup: CDR1 MDHEN, CDR2 SYDVKM.

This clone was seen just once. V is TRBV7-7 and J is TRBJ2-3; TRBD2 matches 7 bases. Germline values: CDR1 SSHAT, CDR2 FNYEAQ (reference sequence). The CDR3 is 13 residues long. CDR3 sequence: CASGRDRSDTQYF. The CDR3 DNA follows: TGTGCTAGCGGGCGGGATAGGTCAGATACGCAGTATTTT.

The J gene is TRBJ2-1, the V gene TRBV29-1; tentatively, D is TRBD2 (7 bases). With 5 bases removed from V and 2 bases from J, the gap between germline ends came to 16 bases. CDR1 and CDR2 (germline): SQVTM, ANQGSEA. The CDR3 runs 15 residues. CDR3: CSVSPGAGAYNEQFF. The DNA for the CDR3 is TGCAGCGTTTCTCCGGGGGCGGGGGCCTACAATGAGCAGTTCTTC.

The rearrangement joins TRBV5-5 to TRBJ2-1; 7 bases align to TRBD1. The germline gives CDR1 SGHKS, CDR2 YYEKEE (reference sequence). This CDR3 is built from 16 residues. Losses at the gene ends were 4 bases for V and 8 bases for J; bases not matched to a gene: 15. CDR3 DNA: TGTGCCAGCAGCAAGAGAACAGGGTCGGACAGGTATGAGCAGTTCTTC. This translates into CASSKRTGSDRYEQFF.

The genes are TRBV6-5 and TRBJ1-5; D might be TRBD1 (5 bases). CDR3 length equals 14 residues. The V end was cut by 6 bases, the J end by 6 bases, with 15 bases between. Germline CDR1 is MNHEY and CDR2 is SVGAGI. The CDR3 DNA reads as TGTGCCAGCAGGGACTGGGGGTTGGGTCAGCCCCAGCATTTT. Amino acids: CASRDWGLGQPQHF.

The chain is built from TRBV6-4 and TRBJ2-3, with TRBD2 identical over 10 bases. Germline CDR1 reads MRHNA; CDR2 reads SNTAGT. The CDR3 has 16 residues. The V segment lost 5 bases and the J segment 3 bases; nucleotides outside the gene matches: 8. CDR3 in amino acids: CASSSSSGSRTDTQYF. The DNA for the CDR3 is TGTGCCAGCAGTTCCTCTAGCGGGAGTCGGACAGATACGCAGTATTTT.

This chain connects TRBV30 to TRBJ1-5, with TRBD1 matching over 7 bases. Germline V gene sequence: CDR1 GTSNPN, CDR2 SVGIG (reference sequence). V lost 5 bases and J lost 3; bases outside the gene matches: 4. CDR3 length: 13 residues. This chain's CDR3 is CAWSGGDNQPQHF. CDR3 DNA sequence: TGTGCCTGGTCAGGGGGGGACAATCAGCCCCAGCATTTT.

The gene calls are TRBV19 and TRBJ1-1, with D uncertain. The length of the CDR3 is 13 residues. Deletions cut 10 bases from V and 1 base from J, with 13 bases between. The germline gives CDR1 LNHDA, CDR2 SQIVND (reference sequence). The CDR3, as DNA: TGTGCCAATATAATGGAGCAGAACACTGAAGCTTTCTTT. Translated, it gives CANIMEQNTEAFF.

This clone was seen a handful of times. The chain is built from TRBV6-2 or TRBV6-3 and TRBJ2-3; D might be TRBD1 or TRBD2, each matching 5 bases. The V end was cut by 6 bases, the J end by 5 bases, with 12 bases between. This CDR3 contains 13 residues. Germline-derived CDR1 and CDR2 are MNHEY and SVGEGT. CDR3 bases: TGTGCCAGCAGCCAGGGACCGGAAGATACGCAGTATTTT. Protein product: CASSQGPEDTQYF.

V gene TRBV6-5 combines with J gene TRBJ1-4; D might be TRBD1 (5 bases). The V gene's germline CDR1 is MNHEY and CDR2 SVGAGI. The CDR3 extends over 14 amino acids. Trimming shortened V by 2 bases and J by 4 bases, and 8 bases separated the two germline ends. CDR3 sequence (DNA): TGTGCCAGCAGTTACGCAGGGAATAATGAAAAACTGTTTTTT. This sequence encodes CASSYAGNNEKLFF.

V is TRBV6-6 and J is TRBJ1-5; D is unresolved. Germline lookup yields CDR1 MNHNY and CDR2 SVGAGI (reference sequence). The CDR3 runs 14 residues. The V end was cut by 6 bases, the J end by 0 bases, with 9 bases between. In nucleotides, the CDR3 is TGTGCCAGCAGGGAAGGTAGTAGCAATCAGCCCCAGCATTTT. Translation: CASREGSSNQPQHF.

CDR3 bases: TGCGCCAGCAGCCGGACTAGCGGGAGTTACGAGCAGTACTTC. Amino acid sequence: CASSRTSGSYEQYF. The rearrangement joins TRBV4-1 to TRBJ2-7, with 13 bases fitting TRBD2. V was pared by 4 bases and J by 4 bases, with 1 base of the junction left unmatched. Germline V gives CDR1 MGHRA, CDR2 YSYEKL. CDR3 size: 14 residues.